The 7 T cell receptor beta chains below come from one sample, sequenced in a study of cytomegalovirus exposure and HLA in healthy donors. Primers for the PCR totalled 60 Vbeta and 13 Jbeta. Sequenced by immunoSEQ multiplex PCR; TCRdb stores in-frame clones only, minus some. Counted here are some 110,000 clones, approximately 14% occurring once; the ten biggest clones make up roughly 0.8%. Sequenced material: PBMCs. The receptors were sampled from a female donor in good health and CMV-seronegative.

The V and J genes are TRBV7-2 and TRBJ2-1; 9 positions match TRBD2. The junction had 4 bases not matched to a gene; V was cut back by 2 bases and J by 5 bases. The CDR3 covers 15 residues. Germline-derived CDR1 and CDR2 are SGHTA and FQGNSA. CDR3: CASSLRLAGNNEQFF. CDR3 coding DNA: TGTGCCAGCAGCTTAAGGCTAGCGGGGAACAATGAGCAGTTCTTC.

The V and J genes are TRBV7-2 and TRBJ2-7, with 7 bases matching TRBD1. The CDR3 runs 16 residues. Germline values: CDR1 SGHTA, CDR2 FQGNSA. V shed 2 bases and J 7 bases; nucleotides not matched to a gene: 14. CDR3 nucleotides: TGTGCCAGCAGCTTAAGTCTCGGTACAGGGGAAGAAGAGCAGTACTTC. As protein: CASSLSLGTGEEEQYF.

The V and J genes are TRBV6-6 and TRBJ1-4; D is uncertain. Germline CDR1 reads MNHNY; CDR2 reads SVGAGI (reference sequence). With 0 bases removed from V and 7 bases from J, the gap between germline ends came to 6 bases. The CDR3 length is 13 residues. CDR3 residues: CASSYSRFEKLFF. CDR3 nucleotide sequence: TGTGCCAGCAGTTACTCGAGGTTTGAAAAACTGTTTTTT.

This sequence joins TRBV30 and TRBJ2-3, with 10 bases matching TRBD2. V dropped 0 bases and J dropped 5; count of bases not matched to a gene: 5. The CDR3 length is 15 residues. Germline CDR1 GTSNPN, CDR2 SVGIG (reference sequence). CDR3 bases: TGTGCCTGGAGTGTACTAGCGGGGAAGTTAGATACGCAGTATTTT. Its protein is CAWSVLAGKLDTQYF.

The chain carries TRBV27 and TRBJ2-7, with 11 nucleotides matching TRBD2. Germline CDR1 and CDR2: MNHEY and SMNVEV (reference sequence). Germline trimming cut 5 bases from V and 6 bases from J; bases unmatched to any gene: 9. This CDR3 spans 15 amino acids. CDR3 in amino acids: CASSQQLAGVPEQYF. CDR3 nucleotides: TGTGCCAGCAGTCAACAACTAGCGGGAGTTCCCGAGCAGTACTTC.

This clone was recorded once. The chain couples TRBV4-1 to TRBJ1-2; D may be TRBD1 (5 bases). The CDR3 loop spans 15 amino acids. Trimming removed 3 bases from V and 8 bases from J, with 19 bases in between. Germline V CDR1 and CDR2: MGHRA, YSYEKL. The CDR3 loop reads CASSQALGQGGGYTF. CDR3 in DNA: TGCGCCAGCAGCCAGGCCCTAGGGCAGGGCGGCGGCTACACCTTC.

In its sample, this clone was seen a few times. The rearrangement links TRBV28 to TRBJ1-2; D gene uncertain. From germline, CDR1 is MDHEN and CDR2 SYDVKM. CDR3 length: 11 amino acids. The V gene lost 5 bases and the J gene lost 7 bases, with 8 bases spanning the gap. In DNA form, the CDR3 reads TGTGCCAGCAGTCTAAAAGCTGGCTACACCTTC. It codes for CASSLKAGYTF.